The 26 T cell receptor beta chains listed next were all sequenced from one sample in a study of regulatory T cells. Study observations and caveats: CD3G-deficient patients' regulatory T cells showed reduced Shannon diversity versus autologous conventional CD4+ and control regulatory cells.

The PCR used 52 TRBV and 13 TRBJ primers. Generated by immunoSEQ multiplex PCR, the TCRdb table keeps only in-frame clones and is missing some. The sample holds some 3,100 clones; just under 95% are singletons and the top ten take less than 4%. These receptors have no known antigen. Sequencing was carried out using CD4+ Tregs sorted from blood. The receptors were gathered from a young adult with CD3G deficiency.

For the CDR3, the DNA is TGCGCCAGCAGCCAGACGGGACAGGGCGTGAATTCACCCCTCCACTTT. This translates into CASSQTGQGVNSPLHF. The chain is built from TRBV4-3 and TRBJ1-6; the match to TRBD1 covers 9 bases. The junction had 7 bases not matched to a gene; V was cut back by 3 bases and J by 7 bases. The CDR3 sequence is 16 residues long. Germline loops: CDR1 LGHNA, CDR2 YSLEER.

V is TRBV21-1 and J is TRBJ2-4; the D call TRBD2 from the table was never checked on the DNA. TRBV21-1 counts as a pseudogene. This CDR3 has 18 amino acids. CDR3 coding DNA: TGTGCCAGCAGGCTGAAGAATGTGTATCAACTAGCCAAAAACATTCAGTACTTC. It translates to CASRLKNVYQLAKNIQYF.

J is TRBJ2-1 and V is TRBV18; maybe TRBD2 (7 bases). The CDR3 consists of 14 residues. CDR1 and CDR2 (germline): KGHSH, LQKENI. The ends were cut back, 5 bases at V and 5 bases at J, with 13 bases in the middle. CDR3: CASSRQGTNNEQFF. CDR3 bases: TGTGCCAGCTCAAGGCAGGGGACTAACAATGAGCAGTTCTTC.

V gene TRBV5-1 combines with J gene TRBJ2-5; tentatively, D is TRBD2 (5 bases). The CDR3 has 15 residues. CDR1 is SGHRS, CDR2 YFSETQ, per germline. V was trimmed by 0 bases and J by 5 bases, leaving 14 bases between them. Here the CDR3 DNA reads TGCGCCAGCAGCTTGGTGGGTAGCTCGGGGGAGACCCAGTACTTC. As protein: CASSLVGSSGETQYF.

The J gene is TRBJ2-5, the V gene TRBV21-1; the table's D call of TRBD2 was not tested on the DNA. TRBV21-1 constitutes a pseudogene. The CDR3 sequence is 12 residues long. The DNA of the CDR3 is TGTGCCAGCGGCAGCGAACAAGAGACCCAGTACTTC. Translated: CASGSEQETQYF.

The chain combines TRBV6-6 with TRBJ1-2, with 8 positions matching TRBD1. The germline V gene has CDR1 MNHNY and CDR2 SVGAGI (reference sequence). J gave up 5 bases and V 6 bases, and 2 bases lay outside the gene matches. This CDR3 comprises 12 residues. CDR3 DNA: TGTGCCAGCAGGACAGGGGAATATGGCTACACCTTC. It is translated as CASRTGEYGYTF.

The chain carries TRBV10-3 and TRBJ1-1; D is uncertain. Trimming removed 7 bases from V and 4 bases from J, with 13 bases in between. The CDR3 consists of 13 residues. CDR1 is ENHRY and CDR2 is SYGVKD in the germline V gene. This CDR3 reads CAINQAHGTEAFF. The DNA for the CDR3 is TGTGCCATCAATCAAGCCCACGGCACTGAAGCTTTCTTT.

The V gene is TRBV6-1, the J gene TRBJ2-7; D possibly corresponds to TRBD1 (6 bases). The V gene's germline CDR1 is MNHNS and CDR2 SASEGT. Trimming shortened V by 2 bases and J by 0 bases, and 11 bases separated the two germline ends. This CDR3 comprises 15 residues. The CDR3 DNA follows: TGTGCCAGCAGTGAAAGGTCAGGGGTCTCCTACGAGCAGTACTTC. Translating it yields CASSERSGVSYEQYF.

The chain has TRBV7-9 and TRBJ2-3; D is undetermined. The V gene lost 5 bases and the J gene lost 6 bases, with 6 bases spanning the gap. CDR1 is SEHNR and CDR2 is FQNEAQ in the germline V gene (reference sequence). This CDR3 is 11 amino acids long. The DNA for the CDR3 is TGTGCCAGCAGCGCCAGGGATACGCAGTATTTT. Protein product: CASSARDTQYF.

V usage is TRBV7-9 and J usage is TRBJ2-3; D is uncertain. The germline V gene encodes CDR1 SEHNR and CDR2 FQNEAQ (reference sequence). This CDR3 region has 12 residues. The V and J ends lost 2 bases and 4 bases respectively, with 4 bases between them. The CDR3 reads CASSLRADTQYF. The CDR3 DNA reads as TGTGCCAGCAGCTTACGGGCAGATACGCAGTATTTT.

The chain links TRBV18 to TRBJ2-2; either TRBD1 or TRBD2 may supply D (5 bases each). Trimming took off 4 bases at V and 1 base at J, with 10 bases between the two ends. The germline CDR1 and CDR2 sequences are KGHSH and LQKENI. CDR3 length: 15 residues. The CDR3: CASSQGTENTGELFF. The DNA for the CDR3 is TGTGCCAGCTCACAAGGGACGGAGAACACCGGGGAGCTGTTTTTT.

The chain carries TRBV5-1 and TRBJ1-2; D is undetermined. The germline V gene encodes CDR1 SGHRS and CDR2 YFSETQ. The CDR3 runs 13 residues. Trimming took off 2 bases at V and 4 bases at J, with 9 bases between the two ends. The DNA for the CDR3 is TGCGCCAGCAGCTTAGATCCATTCTATGGCTACACCTTC. Translation: CASSLDPFYGYTF.

J is TRBJ1-2 and V is TRBV28; 9 bases fit TRBD1. CDR1 is MDHEN and CDR2 is SYDVKM in the germline V gene. This CDR3 is built from 13 residues. The ends lost 7 bases at V and 8 bases at J; junction bases unmatched: 8. In DNA form, the CDR3 reads TGTGCCAGCAACCCGGGACAGGGTCGGGGCTACACCTTC. It codes for CASNPGQGRGYTF.

The rearrangement uses TRBV5-1 and TRBJ2-6; no firm D call. CDR1 SGHRS and CDR2 YFSETQ come from the germline V gene. This CDR3 contains 15 residues. The ends were cut back, 3 bases at V and 2 bases at J, with 9 bases in the middle. CDR3 sequence reads: CASSYGRPGANVLTF. The CDR3 nucleotides are TGCGCCAGCAGCTACGGACGGCCTGGGGCCAACGTCCTGACTTTC.

CDR3 sequence: CASSFRRTGAYEQYF. As DNA, the CDR3 is TGTGCCAGCAGTTTTCGTAGGACAGGGGCCTACGAGCAGTACTTC. The chain has TRBV28 and TRBJ2-7, with 9 bases lining up with TRBD1. Unmatched junction bases numbered 5, after V lost 3 bases and J lost 2 bases. Germline V gene data show CDR1 as MDHEN and CDR2 as SYDVKM. The CDR3 sequence is 15 residues long.

The rearrangement joins TRBV4-2 to TRBJ1-1; 12 nucleotides align to TRBD1. This CDR3 is built from 15 residues. The V gene end was trimmed by 4 bases and the J gene end by 7 bases; junction bases not matched to a gene: 7. Germline V gives CDR1 LGHNA, CDR2 YNFKEQ. CDR3 in amino acids: CASSRDRGLGGEAFF. The DNA for the CDR3 is TGTGCCAGCAGCCGGGACAGGGGGCTAGGTGGTGAAGCTTTCTTT.

The V and J genes are TRBV5-1 and TRBJ2-6, with D possibly being TRBD1 (6 bases). The CDR3 covers 16 residues. V shed 1 base and J shed 0 bases, with 8 bases lying between them. CDR1 SGHRS and CDR2 YFSETQ come from the germline V gene. The CDR3 DNA reads as TGCGCCAGCAGCTTGACAGGGCCCTCTGGGGCCAACGTCCTGACTTTC. Its translation is CASSLTGPSGANVLTF.

V gene TRBV5-1 combines with J gene TRBJ2-1, with D perhaps matching TRBD1 (6 bases). V was pared by 3 bases and J by 1 base, with 17 bases between. The CDR3 consists of 17 residues. Germline CDR1 is SGHRS and CDR2 is YFSETQ. Written as DNA, the CDR3 is TGCGCCAGCAGCTCCGAGGGGGTTTCTTGGTCCTACAATGAGCAGTTCTTC. Encoded protein: CASSSEGVSWSYNEQFF.

The chain couples TRBV7-2 to TRBJ1-3, with D uncertain. The germline CDR1 and CDR2 sequences are SGHTA and FQGNSA. The ends were cut back, 2 bases at V and 4 bases at J, with 12 bases in the middle. The CDR3 is 15 residues long. The CDR3 loop reads CASSLLRALGNTIYF. The DNA for the CDR3 is TGTGCCAGCAGCTTATTACGGGCCCTAGGAAACACCATATATTTT.

J is TRBJ2-3 and V is TRBV6-1; D is uncertain. The CDR3 sequence is 14 residues long. Germline V gene sequence: CDR1 MNHNS, CDR2 SASEGT. Between the trimmed V and J ends, which lost 3 bases and 2 bases, there was a span of 9 bases. The CDR3 protein is CASSETLDTDTQYF. In nucleotides, the CDR3 is TGTGCCAGCAGTGAGACGCTAGACACAGATACGCAGTATTTT.

The rearrangement joins TRBV28 to TRBJ2-4; 7 bases map to TRBD1. With V trimmed by 3 bases and J by 1 base, 9 bases remained unmatched. The germline V gene encodes CDR1 MDHEN and CDR2 SYDVKM. This CDR3 is built from 17 residues. The CDR3 DNA follows: TGTGCCAGCAGTTTTATGAGGCCGGGACAGGCCAAAAACATTCAGTACTTC. Translating it yields CASSFMRPGQAKNIQYF.

This clone has a handful of counts. V and J are TRBV5-1 and TRBJ2-2; 11 nucleotides line up with TRBD2. This CDR3 comprises 16 residues. Trimming removed 1 base from V and 6 bases from J; junction bases left unmatched: 5. The germline gives CDR1 SGHRS, CDR2 YFSETQ. The CDR3 sequence is CASSLTSGRYAGELFF. CDR3 DNA: TGCGCCAGCAGCTTGACTAGCGGGAGATACGCCGGGGAGCTGTTTTTT.

A single count supports this clone. The CDR3 nucleotides are TGTGCCAGCAGGGCCTATGGGGGCAGAAATAGCTACACCTTC. The encoded protein is CASRAYGGRNSYTF. The chain links TRBV6-1 to TRBJ1-2; D may be TRBD1 (6 bases). Trimming shortened V by 6 bases and J by 9 bases, and 20 bases separated the two germline ends. CDR1 and CDR2 from the germline V gene are MNHNS and SASEGT. The CDR3 covers 14 residues.

The genes are TRBV10-3 and TRBJ2-1, with D possibly being TRBD1 or TRBD2 (7 bases each). The CDR3 consists of 12 residues. Germline V gives CDR1 ENHRY, CDR2 SYGVKD. The V gene lost 10 bases and the J gene lost 6 bases, with 13 bases spanning the gap. The CDR3 DNA reads TGTGCCACAGCGGGACAGTTCAATGAGCAGTTCTTC. Translated: CATAGQFNEQFF.

The chain links TRBV5-1 to TRBJ2-3, with no clear D. Germline V gives CDR1 SGHRS, CDR2 YFSETQ. The CDR3 consists of 12 residues. V gave up 4 bases and J gave up 2 bases, with 5 bases separating them. Written as DNA, the CDR3 is TGCGCCAGCAGCGAGGCCACAGATACGCAGTATTTT. Its protein is CASSEATDTQYF.

This CDR3 reads CASSFSGLTFNYGYTF. DNA of the CDR3: TGTGCCAGTAGTTTTTCGGGACTGACCTTTAACTATGGCTACACCTTC. V and J are TRBV19 and TRBJ1-2; weak D call: TRBD1 (5 bases). The CDR3 length is 16 residues. With 5 bases removed from V and 1 base from J, the gap between germline ends came to 17 bases. Germline V gene data show CDR1 as LNHDA and CDR2 as SQIVND (reference sequence).